Below, 13 T cell receptor beta chains from the same sample are listed, as sequenced in a study of T cells in tuberculosis. Described time point: new active TB diagnosis, blood taken before or within 7 days of starting treatment. Measured with immunoSEQ multiplex PCR; TCRdb has only the in-frame clones, and not every one. Here the sample spans about 34,000 clones, 93% being singletons. Sample: PBMCs, taken at tuberculosis diagnosis. These receptors were collected from an adult with tuberculosis.

This rearrangement joins TRBV6-5 to TRBJ2-5, with TRBD1 identical over 11 bases. The CDR3 loop spans 14 amino acids. Germline V gene data show CDR1 as MNHEY and CDR2 as SVGAGI. Unmatched junction bases numbered 5, after V lost 6 bases and J lost 5 bases. CDR3 protein: CASRRDRGCETQYF. CDR3 in DNA: TGTGCCAGCAGGAGGGACAGGGGGTGTGAGACCCAGTACTTC.

The chain uses TRBV5-1 and TRBJ2-2; D not resolved. Trimming took 6 bases from V and 1 from J, leaving 19 bases between them. Germline CDR1 SGHRS, CDR2 YFSETQ. This CDR3 region has 17 residues. CDR3 coding DNA: TGCGCCAGCACCATCTTGCCCGGCGGTCGGAACACCGGGGAGCTGTTTTTT. Its protein product is CASTILPGGRNTGELFF. The whole variable domain, remainder taken from reference TRBV5-1 and TRBJ2-2, is KAGVTQTPRYLIKTRGQQVTLSCSPISGHRSVSWYQQTPGQGLQFLFEYFSETQRNKGNFPGRFSGRQFSNSRSEMNVSTLELGDSALYLCASTILPGGRNTGELFFGEGSRLTVL.

The V and J genes are TRBV7-9 and TRBJ1-5; D gene uncertain. V gave up 8 bases and J gave up 5 bases, with 10 bases separating them. The CDR3 length is 12 residues. Germline V gives CDR1 SEHNR, CDR2 FQNEAQ (reference sequence). In nucleotides, the CDR3 is TGTGCCAGCCAGTCTTTTGATCAGCCCCAGCATTTT. Its protein is CASQSFDQPQHF.

The genes are TRBV29-1 and TRBJ2-1; TRBD2 agrees at 8 bases. The CDR3 runs 14 residues. After removal of 7 bases from V and 3 bases from J, the junction contained 8 bases not matched to a gene. The V gene's germline CDR1 is SQVTM and CDR2 ANQGSEA. In DNA, the CDR3 is TGCAGCGCCGGGGGGGGATCCCGCTACAATGAGCAGTTCTTC. As protein: CSAGGGSRYNEQFF.

The V gene is TRBV21-1, the J gene TRBJ2-1; the table names TRBD1, a call not compared with the DNA. TRBV21-1 is recorded as a pseudogene. This CDR3 region has 18 residues. CDR3 in DNA: TGTGCCAGCAGCAAAGTGACAGGTTTGGCTAGCTTCCTTGGGGAGCAGTTCTTC. Protein product: CASSKVTGLASFLGEQFF.

The rearrangement joins TRBV5-1 to TRBJ2-7; tentatively, D is TRBD1 (7 bases). Germline CDR1 SGHRS, CDR2 YFSETQ. The CDR3 consists of 14 residues. Trimming removed 4 bases at V and 0 bases at J, with 11 bases between. The CDR3 DNA reads as TGCGCCAGCAGCACGCAGGGGGGCTCCTACGAGCAGTACTTC. It specifies CASSTQGGSYEQYF.

The chain recombines TRBV11-2 with TRBJ1-1, with no clear D. The V end was cut by 0 bases, the J end by 4 bases, with 6 bases between. This CDR3 is built from 13 residues. Germline V gene sequence: CDR1 SGHAT, CDR2 FQNNGV. The CDR3 DNA is TGTGCCAGCAGCTTAGAGGTTAGCACTGAAGCTTTCTTT. It specifies CASSLEVSTEAFF.

This clone has just one count. The chain has TRBV7-9 and TRBJ2-2; D possibly corresponds to TRBD1 (6 bases). V dropped 5 bases and J dropped 5 bases, with 12 bases sitting between them. This CDR3 is built from 14 residues. Germline CDR1 reads SEHNR; CDR2 reads FQNEAQ (reference sequence). The CDR3 DNA reads as TGTGCCAGCAGCGCACAGGGTTATACCGGGGAGCTGTTTTTT. Residues: CASSAQGYTGELFF.

V usage is TRBV5-1 and J usage is TRBJ2-1; 9 bases are shared with TRBD2. CDR1 SGHRS and CDR2 YFSETQ come from the germline V gene. The CDR3 length is 14 residues. Germline trimming cut 7 bases from V and 2 bases from J; bases unmatched to any gene: 4. The CDR3, as DNA: TGCGCCAGCGGGGCGGGGGGGCCCTACAATGAGCAGTTCTTC. Translation gives CASGAGGPYNEQFF.

This chain joins TRBV2 and TRBJ2-7; D possibly corresponds to TRBD2 (5 bases). V shed 3 bases and J shed 4 bases, with 19 bases lying between them. Looked up from germline, CDR1 is SNHLY and CDR2 is FYNNEI. This CDR3 has 16 amino acids. The CDR3 loop reads CASSDGADHPFYEQYF. DNA for the CDR3: TGTGCCAGCAGTGATGGAGCGGATCACCCTTTTTACGAGCAGTACTTC. The full variable domain, completed using reference TRBV2 and TRBJ2-7, is EPEVTQTPSHQVTQMGQEVILRCVPISNHLYFYWYRQILGQKVEFLVSFYNNEISEKSEIFDDQFSVERPDGSNFTLKIRSTKLEDSAMYFCASSDGADHPFYEQYFGPGTRLTVT.

The V gene is TRBV5-6, the J gene TRBJ2-5, with D possibly TRBD2 on 6 matching bases. V lost 0 bases and J 6 bases, leaving 9 bases between the germline ends. The germline V gene encodes CDR1 SGHDT and CDR2 YYEEEE. This CDR3 is 13 amino acids long. The CDR3 nucleotides read TGTGCCAGCAGCTTGGAGGCGGGAAAGACCCAGTACTTC. As protein: CASSLEAGKTQYF.

This clone has a handful of counts. The chain couples TRBV6-1 to TRBJ2-7, with TRBD1 identical over 8 bases. CDR3 length: 14 amino acids. The trim removed 8 bases at V and 7 bases at J, leaving 13 bases unmatched. The V gene's germline CDR1 is MNHNS and CDR2 SASEGT. The CDR3 DNA is TGTGCCAGCGCGTACAGGGGGTCAGTGTGGGAGCAGTACTTC. Amino acids: CASAYRGSVWEQYF.

This chain links TRBV4-1 with TRBJ2-7; 10 positions match TRBD1. The CDR3 length is 16 residues. The germline V gene has CDR1 MGHRA and CDR2 YSYEKL. Trimming removed 4 bases from V and 5 bases from J; junction bases left unmatched: 11. The CDR3 spells CASSRYPGTGDDEQYF. The DNA for the CDR3 is TGCGCCAGCAGCCGCTACCCCGGGACAGGGGATGACGAGCAGTACTTC.